These T cell receptor beta chains were read from a single sample in a study of blood T cell repertoires in COVID-19. Sequenced by immunoSEQ multiplex PCR; TCRdb stores in-frame clones only, minus some. The table lists more than 75,000 clones, roughly 85% of them singletons. Sequencing was done on a sample of peripheral blood. These receptors were taken from a man between 25 and 39 years old with acute or convalescent COVID-19. Each CDR3 is given with its conserved first and last residue. The order of the fields is J gene, D gene, V gene, clone size, CDR3 protein, CDR3 DNA. D genes are given only for firm matches. Part of the rows lack a size; the others show once, few, many or a class for expanded clones.

TRBJ1-1,NA,TRBV10-1,NA,CASKLQVTEAFF,TGCGCCAGTAAACTCCAGGTCACTGAAGCTTTCTTT
TRBJ2-2,NA,TRBV6-4,NA,CASSDSQENTGELFF,TGTGCCAGCAGTGACTCTCAGGAGAACACCGGGGAGCTGTTTTTT
TRBJ2-3,TRBD1,TRBV3-1/TRBV3-2,NA,CASSQAWDRQVSF,TGTGCCAGCAGCCAAGCGTGGGACAGGCAAGTATCGTTT
TRBJ1-1,NA,TRBV19,NA,CASTYTGGTEAFF,TGTGCCAGTACCTATACAGGAGGGACTGAAGCTTTCTTT
TRBJ1-5,TRBD1,TRBV18,NA,CASSPDRSEPQHF,TGTGCCAGCTCACCGGACAGGTCAGAGCCCCAGCATTTT
TRBJ2-6,TRBD2,TRBV27,NA,CASSGAGAGANVLTF,TGTGCCAGCAGCGGGGCGGGGGCTGGGGCCAACGTCCTGACTTTC
TRBJ2-6,NA,TRBV19,NA,CASSIPRSGANVLTF,TGTGCCAGTAGTATCCCCCGCTCTGGGGCCAACGTCCTGACTTTC
TRBJ1-1,NA,TRBV19,NA,CASSDRTAIEAFF,TGTGCCAGTTCGGACCGGACAGCCATTGAAGCTTTCTTT
TRBJ2-1,NA,TRBV19,NA,CASSIDVYNEQFF,TGTGCCAGTAGTATAGACGTCTACAATGAGCAGTTCTTC
TRBJ2-7,NA,TRBV19,once,CASTPEAFGFREQYF,TGTGCCAGTACCCCGGAGGCTTTTGGATTTCGCGAGCAGTACTTC
TRBJ1-2,TRBD1,TRBV5-8,NA,CASSWGDRSNYGYTF,TGTGCCAGCAGCTGGGGGGACAGATCTAACTATGGCTACACCTTC
TRBJ1-1,NA,TRBV12-3/TRBV12-4,NA,CASGRLADEAFF,TGTGCCAGCGGTAGATTGGCGGATGAAGCTTTCTTT
TRBJ1-3,NA,TRBV7-2,NA,CASSLIGTGAENTIYF,TGTGCCAGCAGCTTAATCGGCACTGGTGCGGAAAACACCATATATTTT
TRBJ2-5,NA,TRBV4-2,NA,CASSQELGHQETQYF,TGTGCCAGCAGCCAAGAGTTGGGACATCAAGAGACCCAGTACTTC
TRBJ1-3,NA,TRBV7-9,NA,CASSSRGATIYF,TGTGCCAGCAGCTCCCGTGGGGCCACCATATATTTT
TRBJ1-1,TRBD1,TRBV7-9,NA,CASSPPRDRDRVNTEAFF,TGTGCCAGCAGTCCCCCTCGGGACAGGGACCGGGTGAACACTGAAGCTTTCTTT
TRBJ2-1,TRBD2,TRBV30,NA,CAWTRLAGYNEQFF,TGTGCCTGGACCCGACTAGCGGGGTACAATGAGCAGTTCTTC
TRBJ2-5,TRBD1,TRBV19,NA,CASKAGGAGETQYF,TGTGCCAGTAAGGCAGGGGGCGCAGGGGAGACCCAGTACTTC
TRBJ2-1,NA,TRBV7-2,NA,CASSPRRGIAYNEQFF,TGTGCCAGCAGCCCCCGTAGGGGGATTGCCTACAATGAGCAGTTCTTC
TRBJ2-1,TRBD2,TRBV19,NA,CASSIARTSGSTHNEQFF,TGTGCCAGTAGTATAGCTAGAACTAGCGGGAGTACCCACAATGAGCAGTTCTTC
TRBJ1-6,NA,TRBV28,once,CASEGPGDNSPLHF,TGTGCTTCCGAAGGTCCAGGGGATAATTCACCCCTCCACTTT
TRBJ1-5,NA,TRBV29-1,NA,CSVETGFDQPQHF,TGCAGCGTTGAAACAGGTTTCGACCAGCCCCAGCATTTT
TRBJ2-5,TRBD2,TRBV5-4,NA,CASNQDRGTSGLQETQYF,TGTGCCAGCAACCAGGACAGGGGGACTAGCGGGTTACAAGAGACCCAGTACTTC
TRBJ2-5,TRBD1,TRBV18,once,CASSHQTGGPQETQYF,TGTGCCAGCTCACACCAGACAGGGGGCCCTCAAGAGACCCAGTACTTC
TRBJ2-6,NA,TRBV4-1,NA,CASRTVAGANVLTF,TGCGCCAGCAGGACAGTAGCCGGGGCCAACGTCCTGACTTTC
TRBJ2-3,NA,TRBV5-5,NA,CASSPDSHTDTQYF,TGTGCCAGCAGCCCGGACAGTCACACAGATACGCAGTATTTT
TRBJ1-1,NA,TRBV7-3,few,CASSLSMNTEAFF,TGTGCCAGCAGCTTATCTATGAACACTGAAGCTTTCTTT
TRBJ1-5,NA,TRBV12-3/TRBV12-4,few,CASSLAWGGPQHF,TGTGCCAGCAGTTTAGCTTGGGGAGGGCCCCAGCATTTT
TRBJ1-5,NA,TRBV12-3/TRBV12-4,NA,CASSGQPRPQHF,TGTGCCAGCAGTGGCCAACCACGGCCCCAGCATTTT
TRBJ2-2,NA,TRBV4-1,NA,CASSQGFGQRKDGELFF,TGCGCCAGCAGCCAAGGATTTGGACAGCGTAAGGACGGGGAGCTGTTTTTT
TRBJ1-3,TRBD1,TRBV30,NA,CAWKGQRNTIYF,TGTGCCTGGAAGGGACAGAGAAACACCATATATTTT
TRBJ1-1,NA,TRBV27,NA,CASSLSRGTEAFF,TGTGCCAGCAGTTTATCCAGGGGCACTGAAGCTTTCTTT
TRBJ1-1,TRBD1,TRBV18,NA,CASSPRGQGSEAFF,TGTGCCAGCTCACCACGGGGACAGGGATCTGAAGCTTTCTTT
TRBJ1-2,TRBD1,TRBV7-9,once,CASSLALQGARYTF,TGTGCCAGCAGCTTAGCGCTACAGGGGGCGCGCTACACCTTC
TRBJ2-1,NA,TRBV9,NA,CASSVEGLDEQFF,TGTGCCAGCAGCGTTGAGGGTCTCGATGAGCAGTTCTTC
TRBJ1-5,NA,TRBV18,once,CASSPQGNQPQHF,TGTGCCAGCTCACCCCAGGGCAATCAGCCCCAGCATTTT
TRBJ2-3,NA,TRBV6-5,NA,CASSYPGERTDTQYF,TGTGCCAGCAGTTACCCCGGGGAACGCACAGATACGCAGTATTTT
TRBJ2-1,TRBD2,TRBV27,NA,CASSSGLAGLDEQFF,TGTGCCAGCAGTTCGGGACTAGCGGGATTGGATGAGCAGTTCTTC
TRBJ2-3,TRBD1,TRBV6-6,NA,CASRETGLGDTQYF,TGTGCCAGCAGGGAGACAGGGCTTGGGGATACGCAGTATTTT
TRBJ2-7,NA,TRBV6-5,NA,CASSYRAASPGEQYF,TGTGCCAGCAGTTACAGGGCAGCCTCCCCGGGGGAGCAGTACTTC
TRBJ2-3,NA,TRBV19,medium-sized,CASSVTTDTQYF,TGTGCCAGTAGTGTGACAACAGATACGCAGTATTTT
TRBJ2-3,TRBD2,TRBV6-5,NA,CASSSLTSGRTDTQYF,TGTGCCAGCAGTTCCCTCACGAGCGGGAGAACAGATACGCAGTATTTT
TRBJ1-4,NA,TRBV5-1,NA,CASSFDSSTNEKLFF,TGCGCCAGCAGCTTCGACAGTTCAACTAATGAAAAACTGTTTTTT
TRBJ2-7,NA,TRBV5-1,few,CASSLGQSQYF,TGCGCCAGCAGCTTGGGCCAGTCGCAGTACTTC
TRBJ1-6,TRBD1,TRBV9,NA,CASSEEGAPSPLHF,TGTGCCAGCAGCGAGGAGGGGGCGCCTTCACCCCTCCACTTT